Listed here are 3 T cell receptor beta chains from one sample, sequenced in a study of STAT5B mutations in CD4+ large granular lymphocyte leukemia. Data came from immunoSEQ multiplex PCR; TCRdb stores just in-frame clones and leaves some out. The sample contains about 9,600 clones, roughly 83% of which appear only once. Sequencing used PBMCs. The receptors originated from a man in his sixties with CD4+ T-cell large granular lymphocyte leukemia.

This clone was counted only a few times. This chain joins TRBV2 and TRBJ2-7; 7 bases map to TRBD1. Germline loops: CDR1 SNHLY, CDR2 FYNNEI. V shed 8 bases and J 3 bases; nucleotides not matched to a gene: 16. The CDR3 runs to 16 residues. The CDR3 nucleotides are TGTGCCAGCGGGAAAGGGGGCGGGCTTAGGGGCTACGAGCAGTACTTC. Its protein product is CASGKGGGLRGYEQYF. Drawing the rest from reference TRBV2 and TRBJ2-7, the complete variable domain is EPEVTQTPSHQVTQMGQEVILRCVPISNHLYFYWYRQILGQKVEFLVSFYNNEISEKSEIFDDQFSVERPDGSNFTLKIRSTKLEDSAMYFCASGKGGGLRGYEQYFGPGTRLTVT.

The rearrangement uses TRBV6-5 and TRBJ2-1, with 7 bases matching TRBD1. The CDR3 extends over 12 amino acids. The V gene end was trimmed by 5 bases and the J gene end by 10 bases; junction bases not matched to a gene: 5. CDR1 and CDR2 from the germline V gene are MNHEY and SVGAGI. The CDR3 DNA is TGTGCCAGCAGTCGTACAGGGGTAGAGCAGTTCTTC. Its protein product is CASSRTGVEQFF.

As DNA, the CDR3 is TGTGCCAGCAGTTTGTACGGACTAGCGGAGGCCGATGAGCAGTTCTTC. It is translated as CASSLYGLAEADEQFF. This chain joins TRBV27 and TRBJ2-1, with 10 bases aligning to TRBD2. Germline CDR1 MNHEY, CDR2 SMNVEV (reference sequence). This CDR3 comprises 16 residues. Germline trimming cut 3 bases from V and 8 bases from J; bases unmatched to any gene: 10.